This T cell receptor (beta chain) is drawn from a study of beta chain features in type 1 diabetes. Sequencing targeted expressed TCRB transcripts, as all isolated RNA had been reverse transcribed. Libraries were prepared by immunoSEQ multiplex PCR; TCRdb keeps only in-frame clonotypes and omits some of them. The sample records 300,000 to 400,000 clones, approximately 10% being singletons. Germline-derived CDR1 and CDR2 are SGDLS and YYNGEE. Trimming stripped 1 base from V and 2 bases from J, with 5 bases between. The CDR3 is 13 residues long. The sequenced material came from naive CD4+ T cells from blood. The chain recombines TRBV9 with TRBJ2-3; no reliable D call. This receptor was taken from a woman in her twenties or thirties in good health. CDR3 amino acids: CASSVYPTDTQYF. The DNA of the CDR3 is TGTGCCAGCAGCGTATATCCCACAGATACGCAGTATTTT.